The entry below describes one TCR beta chain. There were TCR beta CDR3 regions amplified from RNA transcripts. TCR CDR3 regions were first amplified by RT-PCR with HTBI primers. TCRdb used MiXCR to reprocess the multiplex PCR reads, holding one entry per CDR3 protein. Here the sample spans about 400,000 distinct CDR3 sequences, approximately 14% being singletons. Germline loops: CDR1 MNHNS, CDR2 SASEGT. V was trimmed by 7 bases and J by 0 bases, leaving 13 bases between them. This CDR3 is 16 amino acids long. The data derive from a study of T cells in Graves' hyperthyroidism and ophthalmopathy. The TCR was taken from a woman aged 18-29 years with Graves' hyperthyroidism that later progressed to Graves' ophthalmopathy. This chain uses TRBV6-1 with TRBJ1-6, with a tentative D call TRBD1 (6 bases). Sequences were obtained from blood. CDR3 sequence reads: CASNDRSSSYNSPLHF. CDR3 coding DNA: TGTGCCAGCAACGACAGGAGTAGCTCCTATAATTCACCCCTCCACTTT.